The T cell receptor beta chain described here comes from a study of blood T cell repertoires in COVID-19. Background on the study: Acute-phase and convalescent COVID-19 samples originated in the United States, Italy and Spain. T cells, B-cell-depleted T cells, or PBMCs supplied cDNA or gDNA.

CDR1 is KGHSH, CDR2 LQKENI, per germline. With V trimmed by 4 bases and J by 5 bases, 9 bases remained unmatched. The CDR3 has 15 amino acids. In the authors' methods: The assay estimated nucleated cells by amplifying reference gene primers. Using immunoSEQ multiplex PCR, the repertoire was profiled, and TCRdb retains in-frame clones only, with some absent. The DNA gave D and trimming, while V, J and clone size come from that table. The sample includes 180,000 or so clones, about 88% seen only once; the top ten take about 4.9%. This clonotype was sampled from a woman of 80 years or more with acute or convalescent COVID-19. Sequencing was carried out using peripheral blood. The V call is TRBV18, the J call TRBJ2-7, with 9 nucleotides matching TRBD1. The DNA of the CDR3 is TGTGCCAGCTCACTCACCGGGACAGGGATCGACGAGCAGTACTTC. Translated, it gives CASSLTGTGIDEQYF.